This entry features one T cell receptor (beta chain) sequence. This specimen comes from a study of blood T cell repertoires in COVID-19. Across the study: Italy, Spain and the United States were the sources of the convalescent and acute COVID-19 samples. Sample material is recorded as cDNA or gDNA derived from T cells, B-cell-depleted T cells, or PBMCs.

Participants, 18 to 89 years old, spanned some 23 US areas. Germline V gene lookup returns CDR1 MNHEY and CDR2 SVGAGI. The V segment lost 6 bases and the J segment 7 bases; nucleotides outside the gene matches: 9. This CDR3 has 15 residues. The table came from immunoSEQ multiplex PCR; TCRdb's copy has only in-frame clones and leaves some out. The sample has 180,000 or so clones, about 84% seen once. The chain has TRBV6-5 and TRBJ1-6; 7 bases map to TRBD1. This clonotype originated in a man aged 40-50 years with acute COVID-19. The specimen was PBMCs or T cells enriched from blood (not recorded which). CDR3 protein: CASRPPGQKNSPLHF. The DNA of the CDR3 is TGTGCCAGCAGACCCCCGGGACAGAAGAATTCACCCCTCCACTTT.